Below, 18 T cell receptor beta chains from the same sample are listed, as sequenced in a study of CD8 T cells in ankylosing spondylitis. These receptors have no identified antigens. Study-level points and caveats: A TCR beta motif of eight highly homologous variants appeared characteristic of ankylosing spondylitis blood.

Via MiXCR, TCRdb re-called the 5' RACE reads, giving one row per CDR3 protein. Of 500,000 or so distinct CDR3 sequences listed, roughly 5.2% are singletons. Material for sequencing was blood, either unsorted or a sorted T cell fraction (not recorded which). All receptors come from a male donor with ankylosing spondylitis.

Turning to this clonotype: Sequence at one end of the junction differs from germline and may be a read error. This rearrangement joins TRBV7-7 to TRBJ1-1, with 7 positions matching TRBD1. The CDR3 length is 13 residues. The germline gives CDR1 SSHAT, CDR2 FNYEAQ (reference sequence). Here the CDR3 reads CASSMDRYTEAFF. In nucleotides, the CDR3 is TGTGCTAGCAGCATGGACAGGTACACTGAAGCTTTCTTT.

The chain carries TRBV29-1 and TRBJ2-1, with 7 bases matching TRBD2. The CDR3 totals 12 residues. The germline gives CDR1 SQVTM, CDR2 ANQGSEA. V lost 0 bases and J lost 15; bases outside the gene matches: 8. CDR3 sequence (DNA): TGCAGCGTTGAAGATCGGGCTAGCGGAAGGTTCTTC. Residues: CSVEDRASGRFF.

This clonotype was counted ten times or more. The chain employs TRBV4-2 and TRBJ2-1; D ambiguous. This CDR3 comprises 15 residues. V was pared by 5 bases and J by 3 bases, with 14 bases between. CDR1 is LGHNA and CDR2 is YNFKEQ in the germline V gene. The DNA for the CDR3 is TGTGCCAGCAGCTCGATGGGTGCGGACTACAATGAGCAGTTCTTC. It translates to CASSSMGADYNEQFF.

This clonotype was seen repeatedly, ten times or more. The chain links TRBV3-1 to TRBJ1-4; D gene uncertain. Germline loops: CDR1 LGHDT, CDR2 YNNKEL (reference sequence). V was cut by 0 bases and J by 8 bases, with 22 bases left in between. The CDR3 length is 18 residues. The CDR3 region is CASSQDVWKRQGPEKLFF. The CDR3 DNA sequence: TGTGCCAGCAGCCAAGATGTTTGGAAACGACAAGGTCCGGAAAAACTGTTTTTT.

This clonotype was picked up many times. V is TRBV7-3 and J is TRBJ2-7, with TRBD1 matching over 7 bases. Germline V gene sequence: CDR1 SGHTA, CDR2 FQGTGA. The J segment lost 7 bases and the V segment lost 4 bases, leaving 13 bases of the junction unmatched. The CDR3 is 15 amino acids. CDR3: CASSSQRRGIGEQYF. CDR3 DNA: TGTGCCAGCAGCTCACAACGCAGGGGGATAGGGGAGCAGTACTTC. The full variable domain, its missing parts supplied by reference TRBV7-3 and TRBJ2-7, is GAGVSQTPSNKVTEKGKYVELRCDPISGHTALYWYRQSLGQGPEFLIYFQGTGAADDSGLPNDRFFAVRPEGSVSTLKIQRTERGDSAVYLCASSSQRRGIGEQYFGPGTRLTVT.

The chain carries TRBV11-2 and TRBJ2-1, with 7 bases matching TRBD2. This CDR3 spans 17 amino acids. The ends lost 2 bases at V and 1 base at J; junction bases unmatched: 8. CDR1 SGHAT and CDR2 FQNNGV come from the germline V gene. In DNA form, the CDR3 reads TGTGCCAGCAGCTTAATGGCTAGCGGACGGTCCTACAATGAGCAGTTCTTC. Translated, it gives CASSLMASGRSYNEQFF.

This clonotype was counted between two and nine times. This chain uses TRBV4-1 with TRBJ1-1; maybe TRBD1 (5 bases). Germline CDR1 is MGHRA and CDR2 is YSYEKL. V was pared by 3 bases and J by 1 base, with 12 bases between. This CDR3 is 15 amino acids long. CDR3 protein: CASSHPTERNTEAFF. The CDR3 DNA sequence: TGCGCCAGCAGCCACCCGACAGAAAGGAACACTGAAGCTTTCTTT.

This clonotype has ten or more counts. V gene TRBV29-1 combines with J gene TRBJ2-7, with TRBD1 matching 7 bases. The CDR3 sequence is 13 residues long. Per germline, CDR1 SQVTM and CDR2 ANQGSEA. V lost 4 bases to trimming and J lost 3 bases; unmatched junction nucleotides: 6. The CDR3 DNA follows: TGCAGCGTTGGGGACAGTCGTAGCTACGAGCAGTACTTC. This gives the protein CSVGDSRSYEQYF.

This clonotype came up many times. V usage is TRBV7-9 and J usage is TRBJ2-3; maybe TRBD2 (7 bases). V lost 2 bases to trimming and J lost 2 bases, with 14 bases between them. The germline V gene has CDR1 SEHNR and CDR2 FQNEAQ (reference sequence). The CDR3 is 16 amino acids. CDR3 DNA: TGTGCCAGCAGCTTAATCGGGGGGCGAGTCACAGATACGCAGTATTTT. As protein: CASSLIGGRVTDTQYF.

The chain carries TRBV19 and TRBJ2-7; D is uncertain. The CDR3 has 14 residues. With 3 bases removed from V and 5 bases from J, the gap between germline ends came to 14 bases. Germline V gene sequence: CDR1 LNHDA, CDR2 SQIVND (reference sequence). Here the CDR3 reads CASSINTVSHEQYF. CDR3 nucleotide sequence: TGTGCCAGTAGTATTAATACGGTGAGCCACGAGCAGTACTTC.

This clonotype was counted at least ten times. The rearrangement joins TRBV12-3 or TRBV12-4 to TRBJ2-2, with D hard to call. The CDR3 consists of 15 residues. V was shortened by 3 bases and J by 4 bases, with 12 bases between the two germline ends. The CDR3 sequence is CASSFSSRSTGELFF. CDR3 bases: TGTGCCAGCAGTTTCAGCTCTCGGAGCACCGGGGAGCTGTTTTTT.

The table lists this clonotype with many counts. The V call is TRBV7-8, the J call TRBJ2-5; D may match TRBD1 or TRBD2 (7 bases each). The CDR3 is made up of 16 amino acids. Germline CDR1 is SGHVS and CDR2 is FQNEAQ. Deletions cut 5 bases from V and 2 bases from J, with 18 bases between. The CDR3 spells CASSGRAGQTQETQYF. CDR3 nucleotides: TGTGCCAGCAGCGGGAGGGCGGGACAGACTCAAGAGACCCAGTACTTC. Full variable domain (rest looked up from reference TRBV7-8 and TRBJ2-5): GAGVSQSPRYKVAKRGQDVALRCDPISGHVSLFWYQQALGQGPEFLTYFQNEAQLDKSGLPSDRFFAERPEGSVSTLKIQRTQQEDSAVYLCASSGRAGQTQETQYFGPGTRLLVL.

This clonotype was counted at least ten times. CDR3 sequence reads: CASSFSELTMRNEQFF. In DNA, the CDR3 is TGTGCCAGCAGCTTTTCAGAGCTCACAATGCGGAATGAGCAGTTCTTC. The gene calls are TRBV7-2 and TRBJ2-1; D gene uncertain. The CDR3 has 16 amino acids. From germline, CDR1 is SGHTA and CDR2 FQGNSA. The ends were cut back, 3 bases at V and 7 bases at J, with 19 bases in the middle.

This clonotype was observed at least ten times. V is TRBV5-6 and J is TRBJ1-3; no definite D call. V was trimmed by 4 bases and J by 8 bases, leaving 10 bases between them. Germline CDR1 SGHDT, CDR2 YYEEEE. The CDR3 is 12 residues long. The CDR3 DNA reads as TGTGCCAGCAGCCTGCTCAGACACACCATATATTTT. Its protein product is CASSLLRHTIYF.

This clonotype was seen more than once but under ten times. The V gene is TRBV6-5, the J gene TRBJ2-7, with D maybe TRBD1 (5 bases). Trimming took 0 bases from V and 3 from J, leaving 12 bases between them. Per germline, CDR1 MNHEY and CDR2 SVGAGI. CDR3 size: 15 residues. The CDR3 DNA sequence: TGTGCCAGCAGTTACTCAGGGGAATCAGGCTACGAGCAGTACTTC. This encodes CASSYSGESGYEQYF.

This clonotype was counted many times. This rearrangement joins TRBV7-9 to TRBJ2-1, with TRBD1 matching 12 bases. Germline trimming cut 3 bases from V and 8 bases from J; bases unmatched to any gene: 5. The CDR3 runs to 15 residues. Germline V gene sequence: CDR1 SEHNR, CDR2 FQNEAQ (reference sequence). CDR3 amino acids: CASSFRDRGLDEQFF. The DNA for the CDR3 is TGTGCCAGCAGCTTCCGGGACAGGGGGCTGGATGAGCAGTTCTTC.

This clonotype was recorded many times. The chain combines TRBV12-3 or TRBV12-4 with TRBJ1-5; D is ambiguous. The CDR3 length is 14 residues. Between the trimmed V and J ends, which lost 2 bases and 0 bases, there was a span of 5 bases. CDR3 sequence: CASSLTHSNQPQHF. The CDR3, as DNA: TGTGCCAGCAGTTTAACTCATAGCAATCAGCCCCAGCATTTT.

In this sample, this clonotype turned up many times. The chain is built from TRBV4-3 and TRBJ2-7, with TRBD1 identical over 7 bases. After removal of 3 bases from V and 2 bases from J, the junction contained 10 bases not matched to a gene. Per the germline V gene, CDR1 is LGHNA and CDR2 is YSLEER. The CDR3 extends over 16 amino acids. The CDR3: CASSHFDRAEAYEQYF. CDR3 DNA sequence: TGCGCCAGCAGCCATTTCGACAGGGCGGAGGCCTACGAGCAGTACTTC.